The sequence of this TCR beta chain was determined in a study of molecular identifiers for immune sequencing clone quantification. Overall study findings and caveats: In a background of about 1 million naive cells, spiked Jurkat TCR RNA from one cell was reportedly detectable. Clones above 20 RNA copies contained over 99% of effector molecules and under 1% of naive molecules.

The CDR3 runs to 15 residues. The ends were cut back, 6 bases at V and 2 bases at J, with 14 bases in the middle. Based on a CD8+CD4-CCR7+CD45RA+ profile, naive CD8 T cells were sorted. The table lists this clonotype with many counts. Its matching antigen is unknown. Both previously described methods and listed TCR primers were employed to make bulk TCR libraries. TCRdb reanalysed the PCR reads using MiXCR and keeps one entry per CDR3 protein. This table has around 100,000 distinct CDR3 sequences, roughly a third appearing once. The receptor was isolated from a human donor in good health. Some libraries in this study had Jurkat cell RNA spiked in. Sequenced: naive CD8+ T cells from blood, with Jurkat cell RNA spiked in. Subset: FACS-sorted CD8+CD4-CCR7+CD45RA+ naive T cells. The rearrangement links TRBV12-3 or TRBV12-4 to TRBJ1-3; D possibly corresponds to TRBD1 (6 bases). CDR3 region: CASRTGGTTGNTIYF. The DNA for the CDR3 is TGTGCCAGCAGGACCGGGGGGACAACTGGAAACACCATATATTTT.